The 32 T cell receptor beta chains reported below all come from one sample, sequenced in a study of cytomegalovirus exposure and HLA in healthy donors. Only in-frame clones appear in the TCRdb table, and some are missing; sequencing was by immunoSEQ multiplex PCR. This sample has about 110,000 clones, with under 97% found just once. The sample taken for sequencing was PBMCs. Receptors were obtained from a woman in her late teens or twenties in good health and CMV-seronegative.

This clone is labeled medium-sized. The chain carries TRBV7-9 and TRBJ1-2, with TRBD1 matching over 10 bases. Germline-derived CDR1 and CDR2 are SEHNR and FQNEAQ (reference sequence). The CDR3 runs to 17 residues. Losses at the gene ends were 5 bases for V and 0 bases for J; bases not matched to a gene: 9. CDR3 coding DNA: TGTGCCAGCAGCATTAAGGGGACAGGGGAAGCTAACTATGGCTACACCTTC. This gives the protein CASSIKGTGEANYGYTF.

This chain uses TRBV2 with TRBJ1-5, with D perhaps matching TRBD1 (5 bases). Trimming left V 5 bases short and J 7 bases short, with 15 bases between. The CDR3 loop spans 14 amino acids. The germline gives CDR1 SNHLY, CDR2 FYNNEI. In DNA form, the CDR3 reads TGTGCCAGCAGTTGGGGCGGGGGGTACCAGCCCCAGCATTTT. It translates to CASSWGGGYQPQHF.

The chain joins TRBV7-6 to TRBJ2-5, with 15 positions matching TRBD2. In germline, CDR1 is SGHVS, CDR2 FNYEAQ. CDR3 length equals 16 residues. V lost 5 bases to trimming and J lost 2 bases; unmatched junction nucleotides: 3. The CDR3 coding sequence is TGTGCCAGCAGCCGCGGACTAGCGGGGGGGCAAGAGACCCAGTACTTC. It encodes CASSRGLAGGQETQYF.

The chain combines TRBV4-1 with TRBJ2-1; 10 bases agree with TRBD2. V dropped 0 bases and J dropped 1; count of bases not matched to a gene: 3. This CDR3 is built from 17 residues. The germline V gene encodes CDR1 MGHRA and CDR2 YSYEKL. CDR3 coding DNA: TGCGCCAGCAGCCAAGATATAGCGGGGGGTTCCTACAATGAGCAGTTCTTC. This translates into CASSQDIAGGSYNEQFF.

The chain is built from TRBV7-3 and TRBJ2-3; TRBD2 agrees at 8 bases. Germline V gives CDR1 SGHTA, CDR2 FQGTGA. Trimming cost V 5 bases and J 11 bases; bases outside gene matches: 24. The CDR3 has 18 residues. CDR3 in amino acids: CASSPGVRLAGRTERQYF. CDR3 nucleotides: TGTGCCAGCAGCCCCGGGGTTCGGCTAGCGGGCCGTACGGAGCGGCAGTATTTT.

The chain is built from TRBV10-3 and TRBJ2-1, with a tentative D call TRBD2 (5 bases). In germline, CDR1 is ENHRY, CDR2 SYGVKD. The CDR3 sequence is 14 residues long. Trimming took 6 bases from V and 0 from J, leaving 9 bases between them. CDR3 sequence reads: CAISGVHSYNEQFF. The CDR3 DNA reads TGTGCCATCAGCGGGGTACACTCCTACAATGAGCAGTTCTTC.

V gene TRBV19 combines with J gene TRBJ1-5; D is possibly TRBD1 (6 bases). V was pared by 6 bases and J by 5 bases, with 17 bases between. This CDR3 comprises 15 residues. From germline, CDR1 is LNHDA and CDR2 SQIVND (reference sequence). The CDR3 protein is CASRSDRNLYQPQHF. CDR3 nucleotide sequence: TGTGCCAGTAGGTCGGACAGAAATCTTTATCAGCCCCAGCATTTT.

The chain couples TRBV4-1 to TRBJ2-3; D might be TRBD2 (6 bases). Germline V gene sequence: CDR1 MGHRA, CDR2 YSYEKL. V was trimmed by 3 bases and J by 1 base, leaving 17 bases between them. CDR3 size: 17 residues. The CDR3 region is CASSHITGGLGTDTQYF. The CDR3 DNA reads TGCGCCAGCAGCCACATTACCGGGGGTCTTGGCACAGATACGCAGTATTTT.

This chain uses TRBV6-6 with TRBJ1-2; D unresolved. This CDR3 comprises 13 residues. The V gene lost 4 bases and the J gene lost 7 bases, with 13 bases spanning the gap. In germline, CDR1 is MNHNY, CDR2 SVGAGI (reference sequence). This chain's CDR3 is CASSSTAVSGYTF. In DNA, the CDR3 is TGTGCCAGCAGTTCTACTGCCGTAAGTGGCTACACCTTC.

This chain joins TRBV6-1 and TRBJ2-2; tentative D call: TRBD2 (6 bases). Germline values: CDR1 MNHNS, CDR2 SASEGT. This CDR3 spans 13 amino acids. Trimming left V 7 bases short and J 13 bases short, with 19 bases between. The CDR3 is CASTQEGRGLLFF. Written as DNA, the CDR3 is TGTGCCAGCACCCAGGAGGGGCGGGGATTGCTGTTTTTT.

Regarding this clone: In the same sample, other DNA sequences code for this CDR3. CDR3 nucleotide sequence: TGTGCCAGCAGTTACGGGCCGAACACTGAAGCTTTCTTT. This gives the protein CASSYGPNTEAFF. The V gene is TRBV6-5, the J gene TRBJ1-1, with D hard to call. The CDR3 is 13 residues long. Germline V CDR1 and CDR2: MNHEY, SVGAGI. The V and J ends lost 2 bases and 1 base respectively, with 5 bases between them.

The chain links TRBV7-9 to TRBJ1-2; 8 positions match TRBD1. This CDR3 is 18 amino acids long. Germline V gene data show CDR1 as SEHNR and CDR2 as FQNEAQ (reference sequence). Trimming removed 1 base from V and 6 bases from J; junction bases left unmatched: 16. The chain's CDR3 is CASSLVQGAKARRNGYTF. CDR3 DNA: TGTGCCAGCAGCTTAGTTCAGGGGGCGAAAGCTAGAAGGAATGGCTACACCTTC. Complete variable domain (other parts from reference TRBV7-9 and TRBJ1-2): DTGVSQNPRHKITKRGQNVTFRCDPISEHNRLYWYRQTLGQGPEFLTYFQNEAQLEKSRLLSDRFSAERPKGSFSTLEIQRTEQGDSAMYLCASSLVQGAKARRNGYTFGSGTRLTVV.

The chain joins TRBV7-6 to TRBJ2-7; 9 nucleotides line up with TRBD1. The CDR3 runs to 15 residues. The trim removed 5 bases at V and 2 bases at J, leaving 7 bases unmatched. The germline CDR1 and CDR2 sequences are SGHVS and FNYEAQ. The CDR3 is CASSPGTGTTYEQYF. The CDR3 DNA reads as TGTGCCAGCAGCCCCGGGACAGGGACGACCTACGAGCAGTACTTC.

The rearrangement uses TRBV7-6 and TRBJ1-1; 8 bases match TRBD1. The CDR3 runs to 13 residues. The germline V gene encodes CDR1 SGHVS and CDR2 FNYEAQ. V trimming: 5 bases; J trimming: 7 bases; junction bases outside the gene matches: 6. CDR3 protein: CASSRRQGNEAFF. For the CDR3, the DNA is TGTGCCAGCAGCCGAAGACAGGGGAATGAAGCTTTCTTT.

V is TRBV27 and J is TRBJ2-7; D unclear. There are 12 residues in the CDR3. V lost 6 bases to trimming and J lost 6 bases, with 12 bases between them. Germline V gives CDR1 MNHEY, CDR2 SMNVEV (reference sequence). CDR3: CASSPDGGEQYF. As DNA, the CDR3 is TGTGCCAGCAGCCCCGACGGCGGCGAGCAGTACTTC.

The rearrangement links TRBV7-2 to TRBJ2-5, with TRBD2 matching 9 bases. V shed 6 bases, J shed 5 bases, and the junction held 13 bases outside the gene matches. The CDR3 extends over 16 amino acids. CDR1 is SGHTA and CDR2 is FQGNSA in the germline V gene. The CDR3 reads CASSDAGGRLWETQYF. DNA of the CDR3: TGTGCCAGCAGTGACGCGGGGGGGCGATTGTGGGAGACCCAGTACTTC.

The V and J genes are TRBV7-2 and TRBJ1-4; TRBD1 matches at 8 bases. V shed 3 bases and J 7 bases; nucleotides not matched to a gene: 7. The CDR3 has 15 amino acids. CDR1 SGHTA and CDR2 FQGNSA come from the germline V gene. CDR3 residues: CASSLSRGQGEKLFF. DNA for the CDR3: TGTGCCAGCAGCTTGAGCAGGGGGCAGGGTGAAAAACTGTTTTTT.

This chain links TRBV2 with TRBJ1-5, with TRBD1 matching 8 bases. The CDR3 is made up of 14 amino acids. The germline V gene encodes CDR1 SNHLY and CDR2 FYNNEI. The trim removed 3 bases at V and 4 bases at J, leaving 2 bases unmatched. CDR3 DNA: TGTGCCAGCAGTGATCGACAGGGGAATCAGCCCCAGCATTTT. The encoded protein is CASSDRQGNQPQHF.

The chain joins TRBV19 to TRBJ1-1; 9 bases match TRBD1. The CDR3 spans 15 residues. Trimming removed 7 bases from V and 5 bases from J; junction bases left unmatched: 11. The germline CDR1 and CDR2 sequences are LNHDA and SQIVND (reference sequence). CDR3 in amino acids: CASTVLQGAWTEAFF. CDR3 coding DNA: TGTGCCAGTACCGTACTACAGGGGGCTTGGACTGAAGCTTTCTTT.

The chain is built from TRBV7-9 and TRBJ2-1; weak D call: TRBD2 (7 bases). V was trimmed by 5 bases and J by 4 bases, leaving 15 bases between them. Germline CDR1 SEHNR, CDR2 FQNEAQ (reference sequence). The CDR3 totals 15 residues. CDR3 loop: CASSLVGGGYNEQFF. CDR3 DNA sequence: TGTGCCAGCAGCCTGGTAGGGGGGGGTTACAATGAGCAGTTCTTC.

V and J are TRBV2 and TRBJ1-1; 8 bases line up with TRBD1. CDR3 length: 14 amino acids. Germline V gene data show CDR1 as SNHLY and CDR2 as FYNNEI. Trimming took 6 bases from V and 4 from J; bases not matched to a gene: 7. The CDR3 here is CASRKQGVGTEAFF. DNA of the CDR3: TGTGCCAGCAGAAAACAGGGGGTGGGCACTGAAGCTTTCTTT.

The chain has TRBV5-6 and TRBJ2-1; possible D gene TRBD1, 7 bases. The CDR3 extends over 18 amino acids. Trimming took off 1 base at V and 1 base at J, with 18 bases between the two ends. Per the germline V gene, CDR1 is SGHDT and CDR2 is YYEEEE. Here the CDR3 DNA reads TGTGCCAGCAGCTTGACGATTACGACAGGGAGGTCCTACAATGAGCAGTTCTTC. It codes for CASSLTITTGRSYNEQFF.

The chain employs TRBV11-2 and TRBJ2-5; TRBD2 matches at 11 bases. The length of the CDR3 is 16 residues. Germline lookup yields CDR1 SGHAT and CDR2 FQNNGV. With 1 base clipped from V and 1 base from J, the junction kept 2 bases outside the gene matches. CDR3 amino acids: CASSLVAGGPQETQYF. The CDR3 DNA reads TGTGCCAGCAGCTTAGTAGCGGGGGGGCCCCAAGAGACCCAGTACTTC.

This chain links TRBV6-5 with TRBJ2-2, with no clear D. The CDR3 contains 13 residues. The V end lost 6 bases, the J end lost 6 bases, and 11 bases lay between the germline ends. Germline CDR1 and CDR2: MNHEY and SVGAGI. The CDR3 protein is CASRPIPAGELFF. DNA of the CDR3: TGTGCCAGCAGGCCCATACCGGCCGGGGAGCTGTTTTTT.

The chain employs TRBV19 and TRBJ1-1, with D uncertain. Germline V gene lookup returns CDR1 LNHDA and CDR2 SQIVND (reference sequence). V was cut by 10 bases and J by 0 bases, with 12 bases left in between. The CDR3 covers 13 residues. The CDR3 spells CATTFSLNTEAFF. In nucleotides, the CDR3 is TGTGCCACCACTTTTTCGTTGAACACTGAAGCTTTCTTT.

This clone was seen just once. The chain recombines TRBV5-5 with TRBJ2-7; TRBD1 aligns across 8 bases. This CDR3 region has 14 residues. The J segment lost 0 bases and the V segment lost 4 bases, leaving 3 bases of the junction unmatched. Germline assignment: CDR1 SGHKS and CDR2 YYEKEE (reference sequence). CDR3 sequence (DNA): TGTGCCAGCAGCCTGACAGGGGCCTCCTACGAGCAGTACTTC. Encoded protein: CASSLTGASYEQYF. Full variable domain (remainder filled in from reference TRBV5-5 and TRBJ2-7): DAGVTQSPTHLIKTRGQQVTLRCSPISGHKSVSWYQQVLGQGPQFIFQYYEKEERGRGNFPDRFSARQFPNYSSELNVNALLLGDSALYLCASSLTGASYEQYFGPGTRLTVT.

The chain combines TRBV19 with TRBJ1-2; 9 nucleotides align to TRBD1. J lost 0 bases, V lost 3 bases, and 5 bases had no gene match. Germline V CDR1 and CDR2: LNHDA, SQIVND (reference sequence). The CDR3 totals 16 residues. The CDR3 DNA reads TGTGCCAGTAGTATGGGGACAGGGCGAGCTAACTATGGCTACACCTTC. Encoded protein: CASSMGTGRANYGYTF.

The CDR3 is CASSGQPSNEKLFF. The CDR3, as DNA: TGTGCCAGCAGTGGACAGCCCTCTAATGAAAAACTGTTTTTT. The rearrangement uses TRBV27 and TRBJ1-4, with D perhaps matching TRBD1 (6 bases). V was cut by 5 bases and J by 3 bases, with 10 bases left in between. Looked up from germline, CDR1 is MNHEY and CDR2 is SMNVEV (reference sequence). The CDR3 has 14 amino acids.

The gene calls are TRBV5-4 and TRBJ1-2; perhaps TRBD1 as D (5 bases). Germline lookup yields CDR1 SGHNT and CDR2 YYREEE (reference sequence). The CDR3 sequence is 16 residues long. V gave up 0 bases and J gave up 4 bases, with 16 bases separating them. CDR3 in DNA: TGTGCCAGCAGCTTGGCCCGGCAGGGTCACTTCTATGGCTACACCTTC. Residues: CASSLARQGHFYGYTF.

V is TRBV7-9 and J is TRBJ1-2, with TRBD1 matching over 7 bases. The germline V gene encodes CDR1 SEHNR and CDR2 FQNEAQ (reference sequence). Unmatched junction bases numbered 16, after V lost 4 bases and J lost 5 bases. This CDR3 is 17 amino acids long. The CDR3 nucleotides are TGTGCCAGCAGCTCGACAGGGAGTTCGGAGTTCGGATATGGCTACACCTTC. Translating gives CASSSTGSSEFGYGYTF.

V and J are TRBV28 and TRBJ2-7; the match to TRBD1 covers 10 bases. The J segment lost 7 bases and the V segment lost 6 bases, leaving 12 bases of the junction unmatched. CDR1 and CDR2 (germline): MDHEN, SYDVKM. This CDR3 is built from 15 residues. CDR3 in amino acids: CASRPWTGGTREQYF. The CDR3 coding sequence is TGTGCCAGCAGGCCCTGGACAGGGGGGACTAGGGAGCAGTACTTC.

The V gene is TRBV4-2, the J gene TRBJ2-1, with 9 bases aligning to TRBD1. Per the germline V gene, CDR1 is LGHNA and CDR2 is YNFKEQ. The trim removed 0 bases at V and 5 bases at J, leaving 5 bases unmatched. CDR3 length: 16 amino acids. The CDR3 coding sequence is TGTGCCAGCAGCCAAGACCCGGGACAGGGACACAATGAGCAGTTCTTC. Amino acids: CASSQDPGQGHNEQFF.